The T cell receptor beta chain under discussion was sequenced for a study of response to subunit inactivated influenza vaccine. General observations from the study: With each seasonal influenza vaccination, the authors suggested, few new T cells are recruited.

TCRdb ran MiXCR on the RT-PCR reads and lists one entry per CDR3 protein. The table has roughly 700,000 distinct CDR3 sequences, 15% to 18% seen once. Worth noting for this clonotype: The target antigen is unknown.

Trimming took 4 bases from V and 8 from J; bases not matched to a gene: 21. CDR3 length equals 17 residues. The germline V gene encodes CDR1 DFQATT and CDR2 SNEGSKA (reference sequence). The source was PBMCs from blood, collected approximately 12 days after vaccination. This sequence originates from a man in his fifties who received an inactivated influenza vaccine. The rearrangement joins TRBV20-1 to TRBJ2-3; 7 nucleotides match TRBD2. The CDR3 is CSATGLLGFANTGTQYF. DNA for the CDR3: TGCAGTGCTACGGGACTATTAGGGTTTGCGAACACTGGTACGCAGTATTTT.